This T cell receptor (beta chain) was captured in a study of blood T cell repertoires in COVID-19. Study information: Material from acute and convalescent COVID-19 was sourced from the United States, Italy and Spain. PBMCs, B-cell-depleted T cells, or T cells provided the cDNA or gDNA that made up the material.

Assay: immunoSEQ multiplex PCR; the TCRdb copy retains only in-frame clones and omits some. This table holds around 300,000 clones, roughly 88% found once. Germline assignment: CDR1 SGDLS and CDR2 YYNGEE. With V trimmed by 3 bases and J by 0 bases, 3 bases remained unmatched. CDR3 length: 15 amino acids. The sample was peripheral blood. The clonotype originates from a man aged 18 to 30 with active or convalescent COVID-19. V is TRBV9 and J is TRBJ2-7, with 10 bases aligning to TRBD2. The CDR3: CASSASGGASYEQYF. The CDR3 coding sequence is TGTGCCAGCAGCGCGAGCGGGGGGGCCTCCTACGAGCAGTACTTC.